These T cell receptor beta chains were read from a single sample in a study of blood T cell repertoires in COVID-19. The protocol was immunoSEQ multiplex PCR, while the TCRdb copy is restricted to in-frame clones and leaves out a portion. Of 310,000 or so clones listed, around 86% were seen once; the top ten hold roughly 1.3%. Input material: peripheral blood. These receptors were taken from a man aged 70 or older with acute or convalescent COVID-19. The CDR3 runs from the conserved cysteine through the conserved F or W. D genes are given only for firm matches. Clone size is given for some rows only: seen once, a few or many times, or a class if the clone is expanded.

j_call d_call v_call clone_size cdr3_nt cdr3_aa
TRBJ1-2 . TRBV23-1 . TGCGCCAGCCCAGGTGCTAACTATGGCTACACCTTC CASPGANYGYTF
TRBJ2-7 TRBD1 TRBV12-5 . TGTGCTAGTGGTTTTGGGGACAGGCGAACTACCTACGAGCAGTACTTC CASGFGDRRTTYEQYF
TRBJ2-1 TRBD1 TRBV9 . TGTGCCAGCAGCCCGGGACAGGGTAACAATGAGCAGTTCTTC CASSPGQGNNEQFF
TRBJ1-5 . TRBV24-1 . TGTGCCACCAGTGGACGGGGAAGCAATCAGCCCCAGCATTTT CATSGRGSNQPQHF
TRBJ2-7 . TRBV24-1 . TGTGCCACCAGTGATTTCGGGAGCACGGGCCTCTACGAGCAGTACTTC CATSDFGSTGLYEQYF
TRBJ1-5 TRBD1 TRBV2 . TGTGCCAGCAGCCGGGACAGGGCTGCGGGACAGCCCCAGCATTTT CASSRDRAAGQPQHF
TRBJ1-5 . TRBV6-2/TRBV6-3 . TGTGCCAGCAGTTACACGCGAGGACAGCCCCAGCATTTT CASSYTRGQPQHF
TRBJ2-5 . TRBV19 . TGTGCCAGTAGTATCTTCGGGCAAGAGACCCAGTACTTC CASSIFGQETQYF
TRBJ2-7 TRBD2 TRBV2 . TGTGCCAGCAGTCAAACTAGCGGGTTAGAGGAGCAGTACTTC CASSQTSGLEEQYF
TRBJ2-3 TRBD2 TRBV25-1 . TGTGCCAGCAGAGGACTAGCGGGGAGCACAGATACGCAGTATTTT CASRGLAGSTDTQYF
TRBJ2-7 TRBD2 TRBV29-1 . TGCAGCGTTGATGGGTGGGAGCGGGGAAGCTCCTACGAGCAGTACTTC CSVDGWERGSSYEQYF
TRBJ1-3 TRBD1 TRBV15 . TGTGCCACCAGCAGACCCCCAGGGGGCTACTCTGGAAACACCATATATTTT CATSRPPGGYSGNTIYF
TRBJ1-2 . TRBV6-5 . TGTGCCAGCAGTTCACTTCAGGGCCCTTATGGCTACACCTTC CASSSLQGPYGYTF
TRBJ1-2 TRBD1 TRBV19 . TGTGCCAGTAGGGACAGGGGGCGGCTTCTGTATGGCTACACCTTC CASRDRGRLLYGYTF
TRBJ2-1 TRBD1 TRBV2 . TGTGCCAGCAGAGAGAGGGACAGGGGGCAGTTCTTC CASRERDRGQFF
TRBJ1-2 TRBD1 TRBV6-1 few TGTGCCAGCAGTGAGTCCCCAGGGGGGAACTATGGCTACACCTTC CASSESPGGNYGYTF
TRBJ2-2 TRBD2 TRBV9 . TGTGCCAGCATGGGAGGGGACTTCTACACCGGGGAGCTGTTTTTT CASMGGDFYTGELFF
TRBJ1-1 . TRBV30 . TGTGCCTGGAGTAGTGGACTCTGGGTTGGGAACACTGAAGCTTTCTTT CAWSSGLWVGNTEAFF
TRBJ1-1 . TRBV29-1 . TGCAGCGTTGGTGAGCAGGGGAGGAACACTGAAGCTTTCTTT CSVGEQGRNTEAFF
TRBJ1-2 . TRBV19 . TGTGCCAGTAGTATCGCCAGGACGGGATCCTATGGCTACACCTTC CASSIARTGSYGYTF
TRBJ2-5 . TRBV24-1 . TGTGCCACCAGTGAGTTAGAACAAGAGACCCAGTACTTC CATSELEQETQYF
TRBJ2-5 . TRBV18 once TGTGCCAGCTCACCACCGGGACTGAACCAAGAGACCCAGTACTTC CASSPPGLNQETQYF
TRBJ2-1 TRBD1 TRBV9 . TGTGCCAGCAGCGTGACAGGGCTAGGCTCCTACAATGAGCAGTTCTTC CASSVTGLGSYNEQFF
TRBJ1-6 . TRBV4-1 . TGCGCCAGCAGCCAAGGTACGATCCGGGATAATTCACCCCTCCACTTT CASSQGTIRDNSPLHF
TRBJ2-7 . TRBV4-1 . TGCGCCAGCAGCCAAGATCACGGGAAGGGACTGGATTTCTACGAGCAGTACTTC CASSQDHGKGLDFYEQYF
TRBJ2-7 TRBD1 TRBV4-2 . TGTGCCAGCAGCCAAGGGACAGGGGATTACGAGCAGTACTTC CASSQGTGDYEQYF
TRBJ1-5 . TRBV7-2 . TGTGCCAGCAGCTTACAGGGACTTCGCAATCAGCCCCAGCATTTT CASSLQGLRNQPQHF
TRBJ2-5 . TRBV5-1 . TGCGCCAGCAGCTTCGGGACTCCAGAGGAGACCCAGTACTTC CASSFGTPEETQYF
TRBJ2-4 TRBD1 TRBV9 . TGTGCCAGCAGCGGAGGACAGGGTATTTTTGGAAACATTCAGTACTTC CASSGGQGIFGNIQYF
TRBJ2-1 TRBD2 TRBV7-2 . TGTGCCAGCAGCTTAGGACTTCGACTAGCGGGAAGGGGTGAGCAGTTCTTC CASSLGLRLAGRGEQFF
TRBJ2-3 TRBD2 TRBV6-5 . TGTGCCAGCCAAATACGGGAGGGGGGAGATACGCAGTATTTT CASQIREGGDTQYF
TRBJ1-5 . TRBV6-6 few TGTGCCAGCAGCAATAGCAATCAGCCCCAGCATTTT CASSNSNQPQHF
TRBJ2-7 . TRBV11-2 few TGTGCCAGCAGCTTAGGACAGACAATCTCCTACGAGCAGTACTTC CASSLGQTISYEQYF
TRBJ2-1 . TRBV29-1 . TGCAGCGTTGGTAGATACAATGAGCAGTTCTTC CSVGRYNEQFF
TRBJ2-1 TRBD2 TRBV4-3 . TGCGCCAGCAGCCAAGATCATTTACCGGGGAGGGCCTCGGATGAGCAGTTCTTC CASSQDHLPGRASDEQFF
TRBJ2-3 . TRBV6-1 . TGTGCCAGCAGTGGGGTCAGTCTAGCGAGCACAGATACGCAGTATTTT CASSGVSLASTDTQYF
TRBJ2-3 TRBD1 TRBV7-8 . TGTGCCAGCAGCCCCCGACAGGGACAGACGGATACGCAGTATTTT CASSPRQGQTDTQYF
TRBJ2-7 . TRBV12-3/TRBV12-4 . TGTGCCAGCAGCCCAGGGGTTCGCGAGCAGTACTTC CASSPGVREQYF
TRBJ1-5 . TRBV5-5 . TGTGCCAGCAGCTTGGGGGGGACACTAAATCAGCCCCAGCATTTT CASSLGGTLNQPQHF
TRBJ2-7 . TRBV25-1 once TGTGCCAGCAGTGTTCCATTGGGGGCACGCTCCTACGAGCAGTACTTC CASSVPLGARSYEQYF
TRBJ1-6 TRBD1 TRBV5-5 few TGTGCCAGCACCTATGGACGGACAGGGGATTCACCCCTCCACTTT CASTYGRTGDSPLHF
TRBJ2-5 . TRBV12-3/TRBV12-4 once TGTGCCAGCAGTTTGTCAGGAGGAGAGACCCAGTACTTC CASSLSGGETQYF
TRBJ2-1 TRBD2 TRBV29-1 few TGCAGCGTTGATCGCGGGAGGGCCGCTAACAATGAGCAGTTCTTC CSVDRGRAANNEQFF
TRBJ1-2 . TRBV18 . TGTGCCAGCTCCTTTGGACCAGGGGATAACTATGGCTACACCTTC CASSFGPGDNYGYTF
TRBJ2-1 TRBD2 TRBV13 . TGTGCCAGCAGCCAACCGCCTAGCGGGAAACCACAGCAGTTCTTC CASSQPPSGKPQQFF